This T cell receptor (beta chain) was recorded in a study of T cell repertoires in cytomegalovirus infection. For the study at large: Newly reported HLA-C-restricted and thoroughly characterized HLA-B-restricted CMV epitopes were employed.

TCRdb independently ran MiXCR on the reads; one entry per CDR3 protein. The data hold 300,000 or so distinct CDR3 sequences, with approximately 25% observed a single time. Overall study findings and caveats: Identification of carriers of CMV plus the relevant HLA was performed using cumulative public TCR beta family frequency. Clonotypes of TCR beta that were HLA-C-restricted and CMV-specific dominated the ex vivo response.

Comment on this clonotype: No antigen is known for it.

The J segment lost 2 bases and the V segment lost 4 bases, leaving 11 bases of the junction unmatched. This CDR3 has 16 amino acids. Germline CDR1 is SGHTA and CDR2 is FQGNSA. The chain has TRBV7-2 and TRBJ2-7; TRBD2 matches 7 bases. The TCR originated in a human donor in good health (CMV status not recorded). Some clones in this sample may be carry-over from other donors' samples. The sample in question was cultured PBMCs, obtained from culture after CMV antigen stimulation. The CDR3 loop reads CASSSFGREFPYEQYF. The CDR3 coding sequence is TGTGCCAGCAGCTCCTTCGGGCGGGAGTTTCCCTACGAGCAGTACTTC.